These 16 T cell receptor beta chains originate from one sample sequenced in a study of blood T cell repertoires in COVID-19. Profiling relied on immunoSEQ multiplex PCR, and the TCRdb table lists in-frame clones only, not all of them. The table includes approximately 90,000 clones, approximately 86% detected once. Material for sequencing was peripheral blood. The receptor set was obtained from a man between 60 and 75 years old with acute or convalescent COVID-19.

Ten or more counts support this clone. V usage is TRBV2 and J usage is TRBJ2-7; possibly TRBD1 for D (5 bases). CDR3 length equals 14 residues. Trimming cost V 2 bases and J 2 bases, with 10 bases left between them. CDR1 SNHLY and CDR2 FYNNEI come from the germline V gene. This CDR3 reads CASSETQGPYEQYF. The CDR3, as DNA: TGTGCCAGCAGTGAAACTCAGGGTCCCTACGAGCAGTACTTC.

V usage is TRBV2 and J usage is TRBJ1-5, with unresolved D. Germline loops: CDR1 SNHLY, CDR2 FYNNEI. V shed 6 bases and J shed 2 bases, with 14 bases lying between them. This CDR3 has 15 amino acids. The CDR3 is CASRPQSIRNQPQHF. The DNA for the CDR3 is TGTGCCAGCAGACCACAGTCGATACGCAATCAGCCCCAGCATTTT.

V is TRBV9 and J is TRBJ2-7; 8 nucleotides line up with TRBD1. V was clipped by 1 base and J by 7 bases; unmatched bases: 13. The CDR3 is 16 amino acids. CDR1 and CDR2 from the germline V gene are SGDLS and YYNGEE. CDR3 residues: CASSVRHRGYSWEQYF. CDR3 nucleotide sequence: TGTGCCAGCAGCGTAAGGCACAGGGGGTACTCTTGGGAGCAGTACTTC.

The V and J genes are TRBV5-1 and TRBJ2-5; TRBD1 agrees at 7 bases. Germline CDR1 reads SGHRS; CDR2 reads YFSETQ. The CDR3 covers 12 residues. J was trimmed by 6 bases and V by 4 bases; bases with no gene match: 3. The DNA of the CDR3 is TGCGCCAGCAGCGCAGGGGGACAGACCCAGTACTTC. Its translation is CASSAGGQTQYF.

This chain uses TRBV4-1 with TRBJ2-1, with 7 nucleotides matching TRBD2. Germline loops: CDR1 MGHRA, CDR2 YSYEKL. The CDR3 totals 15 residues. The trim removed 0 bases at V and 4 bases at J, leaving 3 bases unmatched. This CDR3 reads CASSQDASGYNEQFF. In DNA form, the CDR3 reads TGCGCCAGCAGCCAAGATGCTAGCGGTTACAATGAGCAGTTCTTC.

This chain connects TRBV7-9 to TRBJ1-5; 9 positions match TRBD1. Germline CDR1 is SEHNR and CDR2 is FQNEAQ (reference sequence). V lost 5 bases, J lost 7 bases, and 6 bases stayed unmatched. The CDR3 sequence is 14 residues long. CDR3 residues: CASSQGQGKQPQHF. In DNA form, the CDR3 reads TGTGCCAGCAGCCAGGGACAGGGTAAACAGCCCCAGCATTTT. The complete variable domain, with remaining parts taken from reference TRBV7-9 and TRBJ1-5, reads DTGVSQNPRHKITKRGQNVTFRCDPISEHNRLYWYRQTLGQGPEFLTYFQNEAQLEKSRLLSDRFSAERPKGSFSTLEIQRTEQGDSAMYLCASSQGQGKQPQHFGDGTRLSIL.

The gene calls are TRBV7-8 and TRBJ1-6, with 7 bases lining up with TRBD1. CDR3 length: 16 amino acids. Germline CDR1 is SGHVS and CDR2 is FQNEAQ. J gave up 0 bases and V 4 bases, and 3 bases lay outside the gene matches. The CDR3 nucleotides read TGTGCCAGCAGCTCAGACAGGGACTCCTATAATTCACCCCTCCACTTT. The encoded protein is CASSSDRDSYNSPLHF. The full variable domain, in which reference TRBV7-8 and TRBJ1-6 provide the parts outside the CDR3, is GAGVSQSPRYKVAKRGQDVALRCDPISGHVSLFWYQQALGQGPEFLTYFQNEAQLDKSGLPSDRFFAERPEGSVSTLKIQRTQQEDSAVYLCASSSDRDSYNSPLHFGNGTRLTVT.

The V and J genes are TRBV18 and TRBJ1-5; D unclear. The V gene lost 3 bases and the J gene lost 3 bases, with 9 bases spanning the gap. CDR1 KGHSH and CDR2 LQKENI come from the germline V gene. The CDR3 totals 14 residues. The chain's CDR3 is CASSPSRANQPQHF. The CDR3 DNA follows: TGTGCCAGCTCACCTAGTCGCGCCAATCAGCCCCAGCATTTT. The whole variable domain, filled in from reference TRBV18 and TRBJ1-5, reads NAGVMQNPRHLVRRRGQEARLRCSPMKGHSHVYWYRQLPEEGLKFMVYLQKENIIDESGMPKERFSAEFPKEGPSILRIQQVVRGDSAAYFCASSPSRANQPQHFGDGTRLSIL.

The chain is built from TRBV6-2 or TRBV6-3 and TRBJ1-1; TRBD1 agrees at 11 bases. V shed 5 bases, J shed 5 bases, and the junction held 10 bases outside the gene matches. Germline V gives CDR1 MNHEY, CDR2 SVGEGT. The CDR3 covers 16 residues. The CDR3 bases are TGTGCCAGCAGTAGCGGGGACAGGGGGATTTATACTGAAGCTTTCTTT. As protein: CASSSGDRGIYTEAFF.

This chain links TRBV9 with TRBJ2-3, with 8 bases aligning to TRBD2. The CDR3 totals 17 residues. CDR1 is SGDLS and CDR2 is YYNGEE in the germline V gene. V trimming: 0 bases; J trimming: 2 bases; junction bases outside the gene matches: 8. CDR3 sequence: CASSVGLLAATTDTQYF. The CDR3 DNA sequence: TGTGCCAGCAGCGTAGGTCTACTAGCGGCTACCACAGATACGCAGTATTTT.

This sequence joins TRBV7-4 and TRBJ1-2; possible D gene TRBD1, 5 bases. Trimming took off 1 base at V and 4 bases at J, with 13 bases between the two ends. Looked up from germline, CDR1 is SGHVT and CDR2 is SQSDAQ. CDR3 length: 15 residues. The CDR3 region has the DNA TGTGCCAGCAGCTTAGGTCAGGGCCATTGCTATGGCTACACCTTC. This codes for CASSLGQGHCYGYTF.

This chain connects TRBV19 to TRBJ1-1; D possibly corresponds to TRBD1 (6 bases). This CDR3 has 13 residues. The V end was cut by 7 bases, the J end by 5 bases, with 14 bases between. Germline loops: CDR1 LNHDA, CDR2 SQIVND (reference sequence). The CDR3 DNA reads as TGTGCCAGTATGGGAGGGGGTAGTACTGAAGCTTTCTTT. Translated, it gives CASMGGGSTEAFF.

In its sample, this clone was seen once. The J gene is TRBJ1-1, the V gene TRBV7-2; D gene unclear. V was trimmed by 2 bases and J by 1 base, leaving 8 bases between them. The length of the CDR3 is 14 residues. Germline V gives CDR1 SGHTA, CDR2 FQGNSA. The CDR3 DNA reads TGTGCCAGCAGCTTACTAGGGAGGAACACTGAAGCTTTCTTT. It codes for CASSLLGRNTEAFF.

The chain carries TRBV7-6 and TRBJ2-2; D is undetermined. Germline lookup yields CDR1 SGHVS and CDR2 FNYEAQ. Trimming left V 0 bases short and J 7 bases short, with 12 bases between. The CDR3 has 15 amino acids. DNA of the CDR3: TGTGCCAGCAGCTTAGCCCCCGCGGTTAGCGGGGAGCTGTTTTTT. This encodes CASSLAPAVSGELFF. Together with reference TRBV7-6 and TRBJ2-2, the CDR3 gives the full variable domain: GAGVSQSPRYKVTKRGQDVALRCDPISGHVSLYWYRQALGQGPEFLTYFNYEAQQDKSGLPNDRFSAERPEGSISTLTIQRTEQRDSAMYRCASSLAPAVSGELFFGEGSRLTVL.

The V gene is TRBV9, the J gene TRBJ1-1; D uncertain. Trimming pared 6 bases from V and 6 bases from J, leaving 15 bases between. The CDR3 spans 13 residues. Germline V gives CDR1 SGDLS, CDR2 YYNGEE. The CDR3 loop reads CASTRREEAEAFF. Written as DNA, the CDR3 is TGTGCCAGCACCAGGAGGGAAGAAGCTGAAGCTTTCTTT.

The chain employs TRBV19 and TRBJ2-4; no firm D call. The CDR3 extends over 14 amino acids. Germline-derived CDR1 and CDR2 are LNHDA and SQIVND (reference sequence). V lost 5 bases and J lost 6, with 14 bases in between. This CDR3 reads CASSPPFSRNIQYF. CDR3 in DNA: TGTGCCAGTAGTCCTCCATTTAGCAGAAACATTCAGTACTTC.